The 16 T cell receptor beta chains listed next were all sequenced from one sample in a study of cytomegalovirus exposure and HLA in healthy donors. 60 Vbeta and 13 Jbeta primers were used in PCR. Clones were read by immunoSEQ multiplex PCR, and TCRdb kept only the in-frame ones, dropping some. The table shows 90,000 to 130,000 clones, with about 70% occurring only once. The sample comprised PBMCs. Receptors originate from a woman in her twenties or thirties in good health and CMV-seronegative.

CDR3 nucleotide sequence: TGTGCCAGCAGCCGAGGACAGGTCCAAAACTCCTACGAGCAGTACTTC. Residues: CASSRGQVQNSYEQYF. The chain recombines TRBV7-9 with TRBJ2-7; 7 bases fit TRBD1. Germline assignment: CDR1 SEHNR and CDR2 FQNEAQ (reference sequence). The CDR3 has 16 amino acids. Losses at the gene ends were 5 bases for V and 0 bases for J; bases not matched to a gene: 10.

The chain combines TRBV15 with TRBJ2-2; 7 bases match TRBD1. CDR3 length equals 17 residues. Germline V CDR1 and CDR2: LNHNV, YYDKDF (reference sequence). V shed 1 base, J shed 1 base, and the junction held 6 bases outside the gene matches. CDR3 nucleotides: TGTGCCACCAGCAGAGCCCCGGGACAGTGGAACACCGGGGAGCTGTTTTTT. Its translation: CATSRAPGQWNTGELFF.

This CDR3 reads CACRLGGGGTEAFF. DNA for the CDR3: TGTGCCTGCCGGCTGGGGGGTGGTGGAACTGAAGCTTTCTTT. V gene TRBV30 combines with J gene TRBJ1-1; D may be TRBD1 (5 bases). Trimming removed 6 bases from V and 5 bases from J, with 19 bases in between. CDR3 size: 14 residues. Germline V gene data show CDR1 as GTSNPN and CDR2 as SVGIG (reference sequence). Full variable domain (rest looked up from reference TRBV30 and TRBJ1-1): SQTIHQWPATLVQPVGSPLSLECTVEGTSNPNLYWYRQAAGRGLQLLFYSVGIGQISSEVPQNLSASRPQDRQFILSSKKLLLSDSGFYLCACRLGGGGTEAFFGQGTRLTVV.

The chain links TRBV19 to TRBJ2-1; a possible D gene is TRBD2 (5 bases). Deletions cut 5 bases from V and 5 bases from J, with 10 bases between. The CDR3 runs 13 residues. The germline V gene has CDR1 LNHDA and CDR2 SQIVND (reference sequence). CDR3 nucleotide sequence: TGTGCCAGTAGTGTGTTCGGGAACAATGAGCAGTTCTTC. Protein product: CASSVFGNNEQFF.

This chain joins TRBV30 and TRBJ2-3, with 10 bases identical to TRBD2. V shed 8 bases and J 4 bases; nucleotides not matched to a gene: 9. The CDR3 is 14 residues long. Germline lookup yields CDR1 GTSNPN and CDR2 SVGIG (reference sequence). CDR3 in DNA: TGTGCCAGCCTCATAGCGGGAGGCGCAGATACGCAGTATTTT. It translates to CASLIAGGADTQYF.

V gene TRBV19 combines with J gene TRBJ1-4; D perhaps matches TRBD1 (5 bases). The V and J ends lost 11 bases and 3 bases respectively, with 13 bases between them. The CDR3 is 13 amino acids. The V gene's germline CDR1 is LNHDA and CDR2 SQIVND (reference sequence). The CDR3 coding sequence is TGTGCCGCCAGGGCGGGGGCTAATGAAAAACTGTTTTTT. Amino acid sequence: CAARAGANEKLFF.

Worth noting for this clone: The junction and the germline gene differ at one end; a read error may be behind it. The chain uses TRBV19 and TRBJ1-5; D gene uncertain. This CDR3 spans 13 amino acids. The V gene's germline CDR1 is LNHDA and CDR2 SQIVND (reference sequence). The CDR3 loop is CASSIGGNRPQHF. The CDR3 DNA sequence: TGTGCCAGTAGTATTGGAGGAAATCGGCCCCAGCATTTT.

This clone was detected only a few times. This CDR3 reads CASTKTGWDDEQYF. Here the CDR3 DNA reads TGTGCCAGCACCAAGACAGGGTGGGATGATGAGCAGTACTTC. This chain links TRBV6-5 with TRBJ2-7, with 7 bases fitting TRBD1. Trimming cost V 7 bases and J 7 bases; bases outside gene matches: 13. CDR1 and CDR2 from the germline V gene are MNHEY and SVGAGI. The length of the CDR3 is 14 residues.

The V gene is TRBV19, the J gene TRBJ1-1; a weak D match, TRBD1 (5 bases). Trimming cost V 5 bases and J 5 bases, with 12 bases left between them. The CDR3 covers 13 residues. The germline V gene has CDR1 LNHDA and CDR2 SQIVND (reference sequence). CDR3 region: CASSPRQRTEAFF. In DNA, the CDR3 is TGTGCCAGTAGTCCCCGACAGAGAACTGAAGCTTTCTTT.

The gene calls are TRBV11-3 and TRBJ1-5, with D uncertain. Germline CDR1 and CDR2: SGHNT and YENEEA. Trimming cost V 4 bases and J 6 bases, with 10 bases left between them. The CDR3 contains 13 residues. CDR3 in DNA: TGTGCCAGCAGCTCCTGGACTGGTCAGCCCCAGCATTTT. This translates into CASSSWTGQPQHF. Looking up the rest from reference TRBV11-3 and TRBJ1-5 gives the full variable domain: EAGVVQSPRYKIIEKKQPVAFWCNPISGHNTLYWYLQNLGQGPELLIRYENEEAVDDSQLPKDRFSAERLKGVDSTLKIQPAELGDSAVYLCASSSWTGQPQHFGDGTRLSIL.

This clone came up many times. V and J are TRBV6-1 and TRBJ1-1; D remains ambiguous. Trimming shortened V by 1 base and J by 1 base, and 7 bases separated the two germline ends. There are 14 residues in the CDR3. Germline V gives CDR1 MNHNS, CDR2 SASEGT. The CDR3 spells CASSEGSENTEAFF. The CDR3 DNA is TGTGCCAGCAGTGAAGGTAGCGAGAACACTGAAGCTTTCTTT.

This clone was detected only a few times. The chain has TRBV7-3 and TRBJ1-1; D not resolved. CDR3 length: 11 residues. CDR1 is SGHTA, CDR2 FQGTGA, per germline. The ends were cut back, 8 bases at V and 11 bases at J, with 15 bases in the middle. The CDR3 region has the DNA TGTGCCAGCTCTTCGGGGTCGCCGGCTTTCTTT. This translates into CASSSGSPAFF.

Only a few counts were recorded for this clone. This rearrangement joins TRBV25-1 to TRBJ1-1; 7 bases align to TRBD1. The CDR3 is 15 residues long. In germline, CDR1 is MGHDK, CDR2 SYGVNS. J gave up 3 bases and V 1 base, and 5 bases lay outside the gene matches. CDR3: CASSESGTAYTEAFF. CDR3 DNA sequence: TGTGCCAGCAGTGAATCGGGGACAGCTTACACTGAAGCTTTCTTT.

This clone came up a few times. The CDR3 DNA reads TGTGCCAGCAGCTTAGGGCAGGGGGTGGAAGCTTTCTTT. Its translation: CASSLGQGVEAFF. This chain uses TRBV7-2 with TRBJ1-1; the match to TRBD1 covers 7 bases. CDR1 and CDR2 from the germline V gene are SGHTA and FQGNSA. V shed 1 base and J 8 bases; nucleotides not matched to a gene: 4. This CDR3 region has 13 residues.

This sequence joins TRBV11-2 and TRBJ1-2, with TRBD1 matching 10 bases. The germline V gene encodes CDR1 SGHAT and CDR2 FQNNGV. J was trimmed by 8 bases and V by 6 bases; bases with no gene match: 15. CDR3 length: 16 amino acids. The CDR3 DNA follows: TGTGCCAGCAGTCTTGGACAGGGGGTCATATGGAGCGGCTACACCTTC. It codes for CASSLGQGVIWSGYTF. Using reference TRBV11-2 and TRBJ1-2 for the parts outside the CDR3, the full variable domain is EAGVAQSPRYKIIEKRQSVAFWCNPISGHATLYWYQQILGQGPKLLIQFQNNGVVDDSQLPKDRFSAERLKGVDSTLKIQPAKLEDSAVYLCASSLGQGVIWSGYTFGSGTRLTVV.

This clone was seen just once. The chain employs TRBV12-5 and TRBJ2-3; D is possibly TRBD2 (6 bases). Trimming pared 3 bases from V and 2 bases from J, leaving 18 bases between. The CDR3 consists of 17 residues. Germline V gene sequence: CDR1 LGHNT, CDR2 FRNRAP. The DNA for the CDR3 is TGTGCTAGTGGTTTCGGGTCGGGGACTCCAAACACAGATACGCAGTATTTT. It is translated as CASGFGSGTPNTDTQYF.